These 21 T cell receptor beta chains were sequenced from one sample in a study of CD8+CD57+ T cells in acquired aplastic anemia. It was genomic DNA that served as the template for profiling TCR beta VDJ and CDR3. TCRdb reprocessed the reads with MiXCR, giving one entry per CDR3 protein. The data contain under 200,000 distinct CDR3 sequences, around half of them singletons. Individuals selected for sequencing had exhibited CD8+CD57+ cell expansion on flow cytometry. The sample consisted of sorted CD4+, CD8+, or CD8+CD57+ T cells (not recorded which) from PBMCs. These receptors were taken from a human donor with aplastic anemia.

This clonotype was counted at least ten times. The chain combines TRBV20-1 with TRBJ2-5; 7 bases are a match to TRBD2. V trimming: 6 bases; J trimming: 5 bases; junction bases outside the gene matches: 15. CDR3 length: 15 residues. The germline CDR1 and CDR2 sequences are DFQATT and SNEGSKA (reference sequence). The CDR3 DNA follows: TGCAGTGCCGTCCTAGGTGGCGGGAGCGATGAGACCCAGTACTTC. Encoded protein: CSAVLGGGSDETQYF.

This clonotype was seen only a few times. This chain uses TRBV3-1 with TRBJ1-5; D is perhaps TRBD1 (5 bases). Per the germline V gene, CDR1 is LGHDT and CDR2 is YNNKEL (reference sequence). The V end lost 2 bases, the J end lost 5 bases, and 10 bases lay between the germline ends. This CDR3 comprises 14 residues. Here the CDR3 reads CASSQCQGYQPQHF. The DNA for the CDR3 is TGTGCCAGCAGCCAATGTCAGGGATATCAGCCCCAGCATTTT.

The table lists this clonotype with many counts. This chain joins TRBV4-2 and TRBJ2-3, with 8 bases identical to TRBD2. The CDR3 has 16 amino acids. Germline CDR1 LGHNA, CDR2 YNFKEQ. V trimming: 4 bases; J trimming: 2 bases; junction bases outside the gene matches: 8. The chain's CDR3 is CASSPNSGDYTDTQYF. As DNA, the CDR3 is TGTGCCAGCAGCCCAAATAGCGGGGATTACACAGATACGCAGTATTTT.

There are a few counts of this clonotype. The V gene is TRBV28, the J gene TRBJ2-7, with 7 bases that match TRBD1. The V gene end was trimmed by 7 bases and the J gene end by 2 bases; junction bases not matched to a gene: 11. The CDR3 length is 15 residues. CDR1 is MDHEN, CDR2 SYDVKM, per germline. CDR3 residues: CASTPSRTGAYEQYF. CDR3 bases: TGTGCCAGCACCCCTTCCAGGACAGGCGCCTACGAGCAGTACTTC. Full variable domain (remainder filled in from reference TRBV28 and TRBJ2-7): DVKVTQSSRYLVKRTGEKVFLECVQDMDHENMFWYRQDPGLGLRLIYFSYDVKMKEKGDIPEGYSVSREKKERFSLILESASTNQTSMYLCASTPSRTGAYEQYFGPGTRLTVT.

The sample holds one count of this clonotype. The gene calls are TRBV10-3 and TRBJ1-5, with TRBD1 identical over 7 bases. There are 14 residues in the CDR3. CDR1 and CDR2 from the germline V gene are ENHRY and SYGVKD. J was trimmed by 6 bases and V by 2 bases; bases with no gene match: 4. The CDR3 coding sequence is TGTGCCATCAGTGAGATAGCAGGGGGTCAGCCCCAGCATTTT. This translates into CAISEIAGGQPQHF.

In this sample, this clonotype turned up a few times. Here the CDR3 DNA reads TGCAGCGTTGGTCATCGGGGGGGGAGCGAGACCCAGTACTTC. Amino acids: CSVGHRGGSETQYF. The J gene is TRBJ2-5, the V gene TRBV29-1, with TRBD2 matching 8 bases. The V segment lost 4 bases and the J segment 5 bases; nucleotides outside the gene matches: 9. This CDR3 is built from 14 residues. From germline, CDR1 is SQVTM and CDR2 ANQGSEA.

The sample holds many counts of this clonotype. V usage is TRBV6-2 or TRBV6-3 and J usage is TRBJ1-2; D is ambiguous. Trimming stripped 5 bases from V and 4 bases from J, with 14 bases between. The CDR3 is 14 amino acids. CDR1 is MNHEY and CDR2 is SVGEGT in the germline V gene. The CDR3 nucleotides read TGTGCCAGCAGTCGAAACGGGGTCACCTATGGCTACACCTTC. Translated: CASSRNGVTYGYTF.

The V and J genes are TRBV5-1 and TRBJ1-2; D is unclear. The germline V and J ends were trimmed by 6 bases and 8 bases, with 17 bases remaining between them. The CDR3 contains 13 residues. CDR1 is SGHRS and CDR2 is YFSETQ in the germline V gene. DNA for the CDR3: TGCGCCAGCACAGAGCAGGATTCAAGAGGCTACACCTTC. It encodes CASTEQDSRGYTF.

There are many counts of this clonotype. The V and J genes are TRBV12-5 and TRBJ1-6, with D maybe TRBD1 (5 bases). The CDR3 is made up of 14 amino acids. V shed 6 bases and J shed 9 bases, with 15 bases lying between them. Looked up from germline, CDR1 is LGHNT and CDR2 is FRNRAP. CDR3 sequence reads: CASGAGTPLSPLHF. CDR3 DNA: TGTGCTAGTGGCGCCGGGACCCCTCTTTCACCCCTCCACTTT.

A few counts support this clonotype. The V gene is TRBV5-1, the J gene TRBJ2-1; TRBD2 is a possible D gene (6 bases). Germline assignment: CDR1 SGHRS and CDR2 YFSETQ. Deletions cut 4 bases from V and 4 bases from J, with 18 bases between. The CDR3 has 16 residues. For the CDR3, the DNA is TGCGCCAGCAGCCCCCGGGCTGGGGAGGCTTACAATGAGCAGTTCTTC. Translation gives CASSPRAGEAYNEQFF.

This clonotype was seen at least ten times. The V call is TRBV11-2, the J call TRBJ2-1; the D gene is possibly TRBD1 (7 bases). The germline gives CDR1 SGHAT, CDR2 FQNNGV. This CDR3 region has 17 residues. Trimming shortened V by 5 bases and J by 5 bases, and 22 bases separated the two germline ends. CDR3 loop: CASSLYPAGQPDNEQFF. The DNA for the CDR3 is TGTGCCAGCAGCCTTTATCCTGCGGGACAGCCTGACAATGAGCAGTTCTTC.

As for this clonotype: A much larger clone lies a single base off, so this may be a read error. The chain uses TRBV19 and TRBJ2-5, with D possibly being TRBD2 (7 bases). Germline CDR1 and CDR2: LNHDA and SQIVND (reference sequence). V shed 5 bases and J shed 2 bases, with 15 bases lying between them. CDR3 length: 15 residues. The CDR3 DNA follows: TGTGCCAGTAGTTCGGCGGGGGCGAGGCAAGAGACCCAGTACTTC. Residues: CASSSAGARQETQYF. The full variable domain, completed using reference TRBV19 and TRBJ2-5, is DGGITQSPKYLFRKEGQNVTLSCEQNLNHDAMYWYRQDPGQGLRLIYYSQIVNDFQKGDIAEGYSVSREKKESFPLTVTSAQKNPTAFYLCASSSAGARQETQYFGPGTRLLVL.

This clonotype appeared many times. V and J are TRBV5-1 and TRBJ2-3; D perhaps matches TRBD2 (6 bases). The CDR3 totals 16 residues. Germline CDR1 is SGHRS and CDR2 is YFSETQ. The ends were cut back, 1 base at V and 0 bases at J, with 12 bases in the middle. The DNA of the CDR3 is TGCGCCAGCAGCTTGTATGGCGGGGCTAGCACAGATACGCAGTATTTT. It is translated as CASSLYGGASTDTQYF. Combining the CDR3 with reference TRBV5-1 and TRBJ2-3 gives the whole variable domain KAGVTQTPRYLIKTRGQQVTLSCSPISGHRSVSWYQQTPGQGLQFLFEYFSETQRNKGNFPGRFSGRQFSNSRSEMNVSTLELGDSALYLCASSLYGGASTDTQYFGPGTRLTVL.

This clonotype was counted many times. V is TRBV19 and J is TRBJ2-7, with 8 bases aligning to TRBD2. Germline CDR1 and CDR2: LNHDA and SQIVND (reference sequence). The CDR3 consists of 15 residues. J was trimmed by 1 base and V by 5 bases; bases with no gene match: 7. The CDR3 reads CASSSAGGPSYEQYF. The CDR3 nucleotides are TGTGCCAGTAGTTCGGCGGGAGGCCCATCCTACGAGCAGTACTTC.

Details on this clonotype: A clone one base away is much larger, so this may be a read error. The gene calls are TRBV5-1 and TRBJ2-2; TRBD1 matches at 7 bases. Germline V gene lookup returns CDR1 SGHRS and CDR2 YFSETQ. The CDR3 loop spans 15 amino acids. The trim removed 4 bases at V and 3 bases at J, leaving 6 bases unmatched. The CDR3 DNA sequence: TGCGCCAGCAGCGTTACAGGGGTGTACACCGGGGAGCTGTTTTTT. Its translation is CASSVTGVYTGELFF.

This clonotype is a singleton in its sample. V is TRBV10-1 and J is TRBJ2-1, with 14 nucleotides matching TRBD2. This CDR3 region has 17 residues. The V and J ends lost 6 bases and 8 bases, in that order; junction bases with no gene match: 12. Germline lookup yields CDR1 WNHNN and CDR2 SYGVQD (reference sequence). The CDR3 nucleotides read TGCGCCAGCAGACGGCGGGGACTAGCGGGAGCTGGCTATGAGCAGTTCTTC. This translates into CASRRRGLAGAGYEQFF.

V usage is TRBV7-8 and J usage is TRBJ2-7, with TRBD1 identical over 8 bases. In germline, CDR1 is SGHVS, CDR2 FQNEAQ. V gave up 6 bases and J gave up 6 bases; unmatched junction bases: 10. This CDR3 spans 14 amino acids. The CDR3 here is CASSPRDRGSEQYF. The CDR3, as DNA: TGTGCCAGCAGTCCCCGTGACAGGGGATCCGAGCAGTACTTC.

The rearrangement uses TRBV7-6 and TRBJ2-1, with D perhaps matching TRBD1 or TRBD2 (6 bases each). Germline V gives CDR1 SGHVS, CDR2 FNYEAQ. V lost 5 bases, J lost 7 bases, and 12 bases lay in between. This CDR3 has 13 amino acids. CDR3 sequence: CASSLGGLNEQFF. The DNA of the CDR3 is TGTGCCAGCAGCCTAGGGGGGTTGAATGAGCAGTTCTTC. Supplemented by reference TRBV7-6 and TRBJ2-1, the full variable domain reads GAGVSQSPRYKVTKRGQDVALRCDPISGHVSLYWYRQALGQGPEFLTYFNYEAQQDKSGLPNDRFSAERPEGSISTLTIQRTEQRDSAMYRCASSLGGLNEQFFGPGTRLTVL.

Many counts were recorded for this clonotype. The rearrangement uses TRBV9 and TRBJ2-1; 9 bases align to TRBD2. After removal of 0 bases from V and 10 bases from J, the junction contained 14 bases not matched to a gene. There are 17 residues in the CDR3. The germline CDR1 and CDR2 sequences are SGDLS and YYNGEE. CDR3 DNA sequence: TGTGCCAGCAGCGTAGCGGGTACTAGCGGGTTACAGGGAGAGCAGTTCTTC. It yields the protein CASSVAGTSGLQGEQFF.

This clonotype was seen repeatedly, ten times or more. The CDR3 loop reads CSARVQGSLEKLFF. CDR3 DNA: TGCAGTGCAAGGGTACAGGGATCCCTTGAAAAACTGTTTTTT. The V gene is TRBV20-1, the J gene TRBJ1-4; D is perhaps TRBD1 (6 bases). V lost 6 bases and J 7 bases, leaving 18 bases between the germline ends. The CDR3 has 14 amino acids. Germline V gene lookup returns CDR1 DFQATT and CDR2 SNEGSKA (reference sequence).

In the case of this clonotype: A much larger clone lies one base from this, so it may be a read error. The chain uses TRBV9 and TRBJ1-2; D uncertain. Per germline, CDR1 SGDLS and CDR2 YYNGEE. The CDR3 spans 13 residues. CDR3 sequence reads: CASSVAPLYGHTF. As DNA, the CDR3 is TGTGCCAGCAGCGTAGCCCCCCTCTATGGCCACACCTTC.